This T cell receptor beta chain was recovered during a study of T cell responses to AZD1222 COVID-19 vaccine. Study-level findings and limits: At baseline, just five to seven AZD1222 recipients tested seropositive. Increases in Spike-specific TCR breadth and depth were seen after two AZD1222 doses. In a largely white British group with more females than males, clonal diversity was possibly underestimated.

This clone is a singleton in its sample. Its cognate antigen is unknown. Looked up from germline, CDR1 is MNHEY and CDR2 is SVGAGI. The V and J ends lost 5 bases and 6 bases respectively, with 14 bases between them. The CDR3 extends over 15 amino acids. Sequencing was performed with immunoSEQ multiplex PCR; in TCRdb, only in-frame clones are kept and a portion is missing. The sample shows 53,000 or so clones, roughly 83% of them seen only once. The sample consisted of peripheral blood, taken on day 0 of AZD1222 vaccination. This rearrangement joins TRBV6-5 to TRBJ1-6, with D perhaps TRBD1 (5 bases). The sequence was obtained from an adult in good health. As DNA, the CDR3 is TGTGCCAGCAGTAAGAGGGTGCAGGGTAATTCACCCCTCCACTTT. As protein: CASSKRVQGNSPLHF.